This entry lists 19 T cell receptor beta chains sequenced from one sample in a study of cytomegalovirus exposure and HLA in healthy donors. With 60 Vbeta and 13 Jbeta primers, the PCR was carried out. Repertoires were generated with immunoSEQ multiplex PCR, while TCRdb's copy carries only in-frame clones and drops some. Of 150,000 to 200,000 clones listed, about 79% were seen once; the top ten hold 5% to 8%. Sequencing input: PBMCs. Receptor source: a man aged 40-55 years in good health and CMV-seropositive.

The V and J genes are TRBV19 and TRBJ2-2; 10 bases align to TRBD2. This CDR3 has 15 amino acids. Trimming took 7 bases from V and 6 from J; bases not matched to a gene: 8. Germline V gene sequence: CDR1 LNHDA, CDR2 SQIVND (reference sequence). The CDR3 bases are TGTGCCAGTAACCCTAGCGGGAGAAACTCCGGGGAGCTGTTTTTT. This sequence encodes CASNPSGRNSGELFF.

This clone was observed once. The CDR3 reads CASSSRDNQPQHF. DNA for the CDR3: TGTGCCAGCTCGAGCAGGGATAATCAGCCCCAGCATTTT. The chain is built from TRBV18 and TRBJ1-5, with D possibly TRBD1 on 5 matching bases. The CDR3 loop spans 13 amino acids. V lost 6 bases and J lost 4, with 10 bases in between. Germline CDR1 reads KGHSH; CDR2 reads LQKENI.

This chain uses TRBV10-3 with TRBJ1-2, with D perhaps matching TRBD1 (5 bases). CDR3 length equals 14 residues. The V gene's germline CDR1 is ENHRY and CDR2 SYGVKD. Trimming removed 3 bases at V and 2 bases at J, with 10 bases between. The CDR3 loop is CAISDETVNYGYTF. The CDR3 coding sequence is TGTGCCATCAGTGACGAGACAGTGAACTATGGCTACACCTTC.

The V call is TRBV10-2, the J call TRBJ1-1, with no clear D. The ends were cut back, 2 bases at V and 1 base at J, with 5 bases in the middle. CDR1 is WSHSY, CDR2 SAAADI, per germline. CDR3 length: 13 amino acids. The CDR3: CASSEGRNTEAFF. Here the CDR3 DNA reads TGCGCCAGCAGTGAGGGCAGGAACACTGAAGCTTTCTTT.

This clone has just one count. This chain links TRBV5-4 with TRBJ2-1, with TRBD2 matching over 7 bases. After removal of 4 bases from V and 3 bases from J, the junction contained 13 bases not matched to a gene. CDR1 is SGHNT, CDR2 YYREEE, per germline (reference sequence). The CDR3 spans 17 residues. CDR3 nucleotide sequence: TGTGCCAGCAGCGGGGTAAGCGGGGCCCGCCTCTACAATGAGCAGTTCTTC. Protein: CASSGVSGARLYNEQFF.

The rearrangement links TRBV5-1 to TRBJ2-3; 7 bases agree with TRBD2. V lost 4 bases to trimming and J lost 2 bases; unmatched junction nucleotides: 10. This CDR3 has 16 amino acids. Germline V lookup: CDR1 SGHRS, CDR2 YFSETQ. The CDR3 DNA reads TGCGCCAGCAGCCACCCTCGCGGGAGCTCCACAGATACGCAGTATTTT. It is translated as CASSHPRGSSTDTQYF.

This chain joins TRBV6-5 and TRBJ2-7, with D unresolved. V lost 0 bases, J lost 3 bases, and 15 bases lay in between. Germline values: CDR1 MNHEY, CDR2 SVGAGI. The CDR3 totals 16 residues. The CDR3 nucleotides are TGTGCCAGCAGTTACTCACCAACCTTACGGAGCTACGAGCAGTACTTC. Its protein is CASSYSPTLRSYEQYF.

The gene calls are TRBV7-2 and TRBJ2-7; TRBD1 might be the D (7 bases). CDR3 length equals 14 residues. Trimming shortened V by 5 bases and J by 3 bases, and 14 bases separated the two germline ends. Germline CDR1 reads SGHTA; CDR2 reads FQGNSA. In nucleotides, the CDR3 is TGTGCCAGCAGCCAGGGGGGCGGGAACTACGAGCAGTACTTC. The encoded protein is CASSQGGGNYEQYF.

This clone was found a few times. The junction departs from the called germline gene at one end, perhaps through a read error. This sequence joins TRBV13 and TRBJ2-6; D is possibly TRBD1 (5 bases). This CDR3 has 13 residues. From germline, CDR1 is PRHDT and CDR2 FYEKMQ (reference sequence). The DNA of the CDR3 is TGTGCCAGCGCTAACTCTGGGGCCAACGGCCTGACTTTC. As protein: CASANSGANGLTF.

This rearrangement joins TRBV28 to TRBJ2-1; TRBD1 matches at 9 bases. The V segment lost 5 bases and the J segment 4 bases; nucleotides outside the gene matches: 3. The CDR3 contains 14 residues. Germline CDR1 MDHEN, CDR2 SYDVKM. The CDR3 reads CASSPGQGYNEQFF. CDR3 sequence (DNA): TGTGCCAGCAGTCCGGGACAGGGTTACAATGAGCAGTTCTTC.

V gene TRBV19 combines with J gene TRBJ2-1; TRBD1 aligns across 7 bases. The CDR3 is 15 amino acids. V lost 3 bases and J lost 1; bases outside the gene matches: 3. Germline CDR1 is LNHDA and CDR2 is SQIVND (reference sequence). The CDR3 region is CASSITGQSYNEQFF. The CDR3 coding sequence is TGTGCCAGTAGTATCACGGGACAGTCCTACAATGAGCAGTTCTTC.

The chain links TRBV10-3 to TRBJ2-5, with D possibly being TRBD2 (6 bases). The CDR3 runs 14 residues. The germline gives CDR1 ENHRY, CDR2 SYGVKD. V was pared by 6 bases and J by 1 base, with 12 bases between. CDR3 DNA: TGTGCCATCAGCGGGGGTGGGGCCCAAGAGACCCAGTACTTC. Its protein product is CAISGGGAQETQYF.

The gene calls are TRBV20-1 and TRBJ2-1, with D hard to call. From germline, CDR1 is DFQATT and CDR2 SNEGSKA (reference sequence). Deletions cut 4 bases from V and 3 bases from J, with 4 bases between. The CDR3 runs 11 residues. Here the CDR3 reads CSATRYNEQFF. As DNA, the CDR3 is TGCAGTGCTACCCGCTACAATGAGCAGTTCTTC.

About this clone itself: Other DNA variants within this sample encode the same CDR3. V gene TRBV5-1 combines with J gene TRBJ2-3; 7 nucleotides line up with TRBD1. The CDR3 extends over 14 amino acids. Trimming removed 0 bases from V and 4 bases from J; junction bases left unmatched: 2. CDR1 and CDR2 from the germline V gene are SGHRS and YFSETQ. CDR3: CASSLGQGADTQYF. In DNA, the CDR3 is TGCGCCAGCAGCTTGGGACAGGGAGCAGATACGCAGTATTTT.

V usage is TRBV19 and J usage is TRBJ2-3, with TRBD2 identical over 9 bases. Trimming cost V 4 bases and J 1 base; bases outside gene matches: 0. Germline V gene data show CDR1 as LNHDA and CDR2 as SQIVND (reference sequence). This CDR3 spans 14 amino acids. Here the CDR3 DNA reads TGTGCCAGTAGTAAGCGGGAGGGCACAGATACGCAGTATTTT. Its protein is CASSKREGTDTQYF.

The chain is built from TRBV14 and TRBJ2-3; the D is unclear. V was clipped by 1 base and J by 0 bases, with 8 bases between them. CDR1 is SGHDN and CDR2 is FVKESK in the germline V gene. CDR3 length: 15 residues. Here the CDR3 DNA reads TGTGCCAGCAGCCAAGTGGGCGCTAGCACAGATACGCAGTATTTT. Residues: CASSQVGASTDTQYF.

In its sample, this clone was seen once. The chain recombines TRBV5-1 with TRBJ2-6; weak D call: TRBD1 (5 bases). V lost 7 bases and J 0 bases, leaving 14 bases between the germline ends. Looked up from germline, CDR1 is SGHRS and CDR2 is YFSETQ. The CDR3 length is 16 residues. This chain's CDR3 is CASAGGALSGANVLTF. The CDR3 region has the DNA TGCGCCAGCGCAGGTGGGGCACTCTCTGGGGCCAACGTCCTGACTTTC.

The chain recombines TRBV5-1 with TRBJ2-1; perhaps TRBD1 as D (6 bases). V was cut by 3 bases and J by 6 bases, with 13 bases left in between. The CDR3 runs to 14 residues. In germline, CDR1 is SGHRS, CDR2 YFSETQ. CDR3 bases: TGCGCCAGCAGCTATCAGGGGACCTCCAATGAGCAGTTCTTC. It encodes CASSYQGTSNEQFF.

This chain connects TRBV6-5 to TRBJ2-7, with no clear D. Germline CDR1 reads MNHEY; CDR2 reads SVGAGI. The CDR3 sequence is 13 residues long. V shed 2 bases and J shed 6 bases, with 11 bases lying between them. The CDR3 DNA follows: TGTGCCAGCAGTTACGAGGTAACTGGCGAGCAGTACTTC. Translation gives CASSYEVTGEQYF.